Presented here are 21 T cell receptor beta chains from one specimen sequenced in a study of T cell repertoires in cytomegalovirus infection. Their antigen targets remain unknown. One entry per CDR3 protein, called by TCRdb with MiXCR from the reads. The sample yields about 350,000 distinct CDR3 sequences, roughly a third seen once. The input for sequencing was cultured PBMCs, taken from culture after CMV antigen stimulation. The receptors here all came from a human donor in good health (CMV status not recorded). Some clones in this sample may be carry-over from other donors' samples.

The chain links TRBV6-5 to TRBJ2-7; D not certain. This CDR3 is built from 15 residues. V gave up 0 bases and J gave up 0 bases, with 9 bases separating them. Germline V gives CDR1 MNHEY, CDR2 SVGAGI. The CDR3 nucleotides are TGTGCCAGCAGTTACTCCGTCCACGGCTCCTACGAGCAGTACTTC. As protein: CASSYSVHGSYEQYF.

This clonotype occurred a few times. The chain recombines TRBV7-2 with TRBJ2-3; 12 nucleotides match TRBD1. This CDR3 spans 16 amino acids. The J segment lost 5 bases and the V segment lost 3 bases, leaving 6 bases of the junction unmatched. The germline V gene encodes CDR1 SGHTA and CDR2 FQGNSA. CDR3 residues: CASSFVGQGAGDTQYF. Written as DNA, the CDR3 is TGTGCCAGCAGCTTCGTGGGACAGGGGGCTGGAGATACGCAGTATTTT.

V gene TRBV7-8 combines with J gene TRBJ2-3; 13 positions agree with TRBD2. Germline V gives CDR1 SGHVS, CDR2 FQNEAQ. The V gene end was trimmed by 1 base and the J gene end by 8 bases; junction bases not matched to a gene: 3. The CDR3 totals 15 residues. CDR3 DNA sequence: TGTGCCAGCAGCTTAGAACTAGCGGGAGGGGCTACGCAGTATTTT. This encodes CASSLELAGGATQYF.

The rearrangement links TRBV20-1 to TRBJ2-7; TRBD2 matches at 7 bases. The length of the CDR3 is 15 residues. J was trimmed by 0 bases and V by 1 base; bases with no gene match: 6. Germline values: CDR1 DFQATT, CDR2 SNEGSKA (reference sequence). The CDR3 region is CSARGRGRGSYEQYF. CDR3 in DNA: TGCAGTGCTAGAGGCCGGGGGAGGGGCTCCTACGAGCAGTACTTC.

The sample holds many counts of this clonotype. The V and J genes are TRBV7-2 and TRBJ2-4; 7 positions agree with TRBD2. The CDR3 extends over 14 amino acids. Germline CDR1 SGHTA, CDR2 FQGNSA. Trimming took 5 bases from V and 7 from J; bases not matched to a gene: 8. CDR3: CASSPRETRNIQYF. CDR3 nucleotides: TGTGCCAGCAGCCCGCGGGAGACGAGGAACATTCAGTACTTC.

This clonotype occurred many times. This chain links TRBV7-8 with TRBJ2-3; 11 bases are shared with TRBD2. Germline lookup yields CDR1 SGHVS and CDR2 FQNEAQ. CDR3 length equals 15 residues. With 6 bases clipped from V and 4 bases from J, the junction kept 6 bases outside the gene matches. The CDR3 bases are TGTGCCAGCAGAGCACTAGCGGGAGCGGCAGATACGCAGTATTTT. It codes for CASRALAGAADTQYF.

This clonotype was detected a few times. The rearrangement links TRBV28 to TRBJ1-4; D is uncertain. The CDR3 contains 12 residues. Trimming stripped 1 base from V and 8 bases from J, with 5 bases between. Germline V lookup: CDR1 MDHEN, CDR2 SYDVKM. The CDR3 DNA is TGTGCCAGCAGTTTATTCTCGGAAAAACTGTTTTTT. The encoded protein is CASSLFSEKLFF.

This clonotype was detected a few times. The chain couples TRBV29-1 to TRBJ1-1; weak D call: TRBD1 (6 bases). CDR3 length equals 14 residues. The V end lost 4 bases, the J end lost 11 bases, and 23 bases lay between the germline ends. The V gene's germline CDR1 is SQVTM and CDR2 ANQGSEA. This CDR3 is CSVVGADGGIGAFF. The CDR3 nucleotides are TGCAGCGTTGTGGGAGCCGACGGGGGCATAGGGGCTTTCTTT.

CDR3 in DNA: TGTGCCAGCAGCCGTGAGGGGAGGACTGAAGCTTTCTTT. This translates into CASSREGRTEAFF. The chain couples TRBV7-8 to TRBJ1-1; D perhaps matches TRBD1 (5 bases). Trimming cost V 5 bases and J 5 bases, with 12 bases left between them. CDR1 is SGHVS and CDR2 is FQNEAQ in the germline V gene. The CDR3 loop spans 13 amino acids.

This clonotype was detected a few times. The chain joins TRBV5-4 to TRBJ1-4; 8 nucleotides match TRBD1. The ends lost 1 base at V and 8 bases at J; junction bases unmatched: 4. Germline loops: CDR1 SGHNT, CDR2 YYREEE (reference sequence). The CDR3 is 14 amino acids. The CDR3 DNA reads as TGTGCCAGCAGCTTGCAGGGGGCGGTCGAAAAACTGTTTTTT. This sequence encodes CASSLQGAVEKLFF.

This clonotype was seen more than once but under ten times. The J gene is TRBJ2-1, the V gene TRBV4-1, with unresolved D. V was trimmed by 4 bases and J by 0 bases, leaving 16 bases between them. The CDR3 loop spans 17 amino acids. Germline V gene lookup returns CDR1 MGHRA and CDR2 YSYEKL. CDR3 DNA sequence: TGCGCCAGCAGCCGCGATTGGAAGGCCGTCTCCTACAATGAGCAGTTCTTC. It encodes CASSRDWKAVSYNEQFF.

The CDR3 spells CASSETGTQSSYNSPLHF. The DNA for the CDR3 is TGTGCCAGTAGTGAGACCGGGACCCAGAGCTCCTATAATTCACCCCTCCACTTT. The J gene is TRBJ1-6, the V gene TRBV19, with D possibly matching TRBD1 (5 bases). The length of the CDR3 is 18 residues. Germline V gene sequence: CDR1 LNHDA, CDR2 SQIVND (reference sequence). The V gene lost 5 bases and the J gene lost 0 bases, with 17 bases spanning the gap.

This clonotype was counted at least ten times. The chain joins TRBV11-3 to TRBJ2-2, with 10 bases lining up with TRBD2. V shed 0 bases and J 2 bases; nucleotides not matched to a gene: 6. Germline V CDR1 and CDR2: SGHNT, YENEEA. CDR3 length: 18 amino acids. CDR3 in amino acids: CASSLDRIAGGNTGELFF. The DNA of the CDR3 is TGTGCCAGCAGCTTAGATAGAATAGCGGGAGGCAACACCGGGGAGCTGTTTTTT.

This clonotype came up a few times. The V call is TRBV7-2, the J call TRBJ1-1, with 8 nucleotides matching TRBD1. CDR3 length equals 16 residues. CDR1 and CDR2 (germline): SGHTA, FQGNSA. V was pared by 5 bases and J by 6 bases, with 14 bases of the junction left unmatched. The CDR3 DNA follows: TGTGCCAGCAGCCAACAGGGGGTTGGGCGAGTTCCTGAAGCTTTCTTT. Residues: CASSQQGVGRVPEAFF.

CDR3 coding DNA: TGTGCCATCAGTAACGGACTAGCCGCCTTCAATGAGCAGTTCTTC. It yields the protein CAISNGLAAFNEQFF. The chain has TRBV10-3 and TRBJ2-1, with 8 positions matching TRBD2. The CDR3 runs 15 residues. In germline, CDR1 is ENHRY, CDR2 SYGVKD. Losses at the gene ends were 5 bases for V and 6 bases for J; bases not matched to a gene: 9.

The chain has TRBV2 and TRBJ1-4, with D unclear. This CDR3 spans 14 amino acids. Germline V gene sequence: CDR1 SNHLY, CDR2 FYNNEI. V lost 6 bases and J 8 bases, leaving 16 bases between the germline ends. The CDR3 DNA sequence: TGTGCCAGCAGCCTCCAACGGCGGGAGGAAAAACTGTTTTTT. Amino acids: CASSLQRREEKLFF.

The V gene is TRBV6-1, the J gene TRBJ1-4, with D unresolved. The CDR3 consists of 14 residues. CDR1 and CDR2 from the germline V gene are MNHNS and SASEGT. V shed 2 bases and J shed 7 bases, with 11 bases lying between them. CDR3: CASSENRSPEKLFF. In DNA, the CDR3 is TGTGCCAGCAGTGAAAACCGCTCCCCTGAAAAACTGTTTTTT.

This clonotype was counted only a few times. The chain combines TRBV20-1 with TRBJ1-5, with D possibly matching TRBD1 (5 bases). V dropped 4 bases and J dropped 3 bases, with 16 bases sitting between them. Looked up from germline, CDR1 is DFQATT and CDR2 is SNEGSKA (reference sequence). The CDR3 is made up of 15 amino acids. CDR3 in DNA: TGCAGTGCTAAGGGGTTCCCTTCTACCAATCAGCCCCAGCATTTT. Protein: CSAKGFPSTNQPQHF.

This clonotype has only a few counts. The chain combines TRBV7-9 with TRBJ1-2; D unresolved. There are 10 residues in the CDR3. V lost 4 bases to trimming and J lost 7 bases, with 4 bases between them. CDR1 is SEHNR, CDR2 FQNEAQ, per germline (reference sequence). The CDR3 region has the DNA TGTGCCAGCAGCTCGGGTGGCTACACCTTC. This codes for CASSSGGYTF.

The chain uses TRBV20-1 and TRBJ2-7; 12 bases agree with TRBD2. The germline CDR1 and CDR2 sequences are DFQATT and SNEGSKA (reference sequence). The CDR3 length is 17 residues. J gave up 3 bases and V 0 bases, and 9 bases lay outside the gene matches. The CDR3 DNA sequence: TGCAGTGCTAGAGATCCGGTACTAGCGGGAGGCAACTACGAGCAGTACTTC. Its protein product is CSARDPVLAGGNYEQYF.

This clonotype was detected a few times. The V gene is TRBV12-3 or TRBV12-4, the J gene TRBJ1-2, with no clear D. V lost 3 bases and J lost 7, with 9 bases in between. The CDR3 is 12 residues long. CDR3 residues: CASSFRRAGYTF. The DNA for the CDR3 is TGTGCCAGCAGTTTCCGGCGGGCTGGCTACACCTTC.